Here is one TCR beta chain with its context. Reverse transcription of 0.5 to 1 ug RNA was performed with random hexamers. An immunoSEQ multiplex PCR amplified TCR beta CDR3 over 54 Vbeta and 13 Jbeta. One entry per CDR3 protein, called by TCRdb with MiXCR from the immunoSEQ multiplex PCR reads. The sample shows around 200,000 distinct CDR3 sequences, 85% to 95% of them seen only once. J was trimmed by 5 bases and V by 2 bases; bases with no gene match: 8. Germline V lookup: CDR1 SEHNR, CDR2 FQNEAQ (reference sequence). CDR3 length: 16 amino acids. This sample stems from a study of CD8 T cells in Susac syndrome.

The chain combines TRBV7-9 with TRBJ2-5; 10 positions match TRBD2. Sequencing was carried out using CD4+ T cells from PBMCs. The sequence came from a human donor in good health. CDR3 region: CASSLSISSGSETQYF. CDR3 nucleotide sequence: TGTGCCAGCAGCTTATCGATCTCTAGCGGGAGTGAGACCCAGTACTTC.